Below, one T cell receptor beta chain is given with its context. The antigen remains undetermined. Germline V lookup: CDR1 MGHRA, CDR2 YSYEKL. This CDR3 is 15 amino acids long. Trimming removed 1 base at V and 3 bases at J, with 13 bases between. Naive CD8 populations comprised CD45RO-negative cells positively selected for CCR7, excluding terminally differentiated effector memory CD45RA+ cells. Per sorted-subset replicate PCR, input was roughly 220 ng DNA, representing some 30,000 T cell genomes. Method: immunoSEQ multiplex PCR; TCRdb's copy keeps in-frame clones and lacks some. The sample shows about 2 million clones, 85% to 95% of them seen only once. This record comes from a study of shared clonotypes between healthy human individuals. Study conclusions and caveats: Relative to clonotypes present in all four donors, those not shared had lower generation probabilities. Owing to a small donor count, the genetic and exposure-history diversity represented was limited.

The sequence was obtained from a man younger than 35 in good health. Sequenced sample: naive CD8+ T cells sorted from blood. The chain combines TRBV4-1 with TRBJ2-7, with D perhaps TRBD1 or TRBD2 (5 bases each). CDR3 residues: CASSQGIGDDYEQYF. As DNA, the CDR3 is TGCGCCAGCAGCCAAGGAATTGGGGACGACTACGAGCAGTACTTC.